This TCR beta chain was identified during a study of T cells in localized non-small cell lung cancer (dated by TCRdb to 2019 to 2021). Background on the whole study: Comparing tumors with uninvolved tumor-adjacent lungs, the study looked at the T cell repertoires of hundreds of patients with early-stage NSCLC. A mean age of roughly 64 years was recorded for the NSCLC patients, of whom 129 were male and about 100 were female. The cohort was made up of approximately 250 treatment-naive NSCLC patients whose localized lung tumors had been resected. What the work shows at the level of the full study, not this receptor alone: A median of around 57 of the top 100 tumor clones turned up in the paired uninvolved adjacent lung, and 25 to 30 of those clones also ranked among the top 100 of that same adjacent lung. Uninvolved tumor-adjacent lung showed the highest T cell clonality, higher than tumor, which suggests more focused antigenic responses in the uninvolved tumor-adjacent lung. Because the study design was exploratory, TCR variables were selected using unadjusted p-values without false-discovery rate correction. Higher T cell density in blood was associated with longer overall survival, whereas higher clonality in adjacent lung was associated with shorter survival. Because multi-region sequencing of the tumors was not done, intratumor heterogeneity could not be ruled out.

CDR1 SGHRS and CDR2 YFSETQ are derived from the germline V gene. Reading from cysteine to phenylalanine, the CDR3 counts 14 amino acids. Only CDR3 DNA remains: 42 bases, in frame from the first base. V is clipped by 3 bases and J by 1 base, and the sequence between their germline boundaries is 7 bases long. At diagnosis, tumor, uninvolved tumor-adjacent lung and peripheral blood were collected and then preserved as a mix of FFPE and fresh-frozen material. For TCR repertoire profiling, the blood samples were analyzed as peripheral blood mononuclear cells. TCR beta CDR3 regions were sequenced from DNA using the immunoSEQ Assay. The paper's data handling went like this. T cell density was computed as TCR beta template counts normalized to usable DNA estimated by amplifying housekeeping genes. Using the preseqR package, richness was estimated by extrapolating to 120,000 templates for tissue samples and 400,000 templates for PBMC samples. Clonality was defined as one minus Pielou's evenness. Differential abundance testing on productive amino-acid clonotypes, with a minimum total count of 5 and an alpha of 0.1, was used to identify tissue-enriched TCRs. Repertoire overlap between compartments was quantified with the Jaccard Index and Morisita Overlap Index. TCR beta CDR3s were clustered by GLIPH together with public tetramer-defined viral CDR3s, and at least three viral sequences plus V-gene enrichment were required for viral motifs. The immuneACCESS repertoire file appears here via TCRdb, limited to in-frame rearrangements. These files lack a portion of the clones; in checked studies, under half of the deficit traces to unresolved V genes, and the cause of the others is not known. That table is the source of V, J and clone size, and D and trimming were worked out from the DNA. The sample includes 30,000 to 40,000 clones, with roughly 90% observed a single time. Clones ranked in the top ten supply about 5.6% of the sample.

In the case of this clone: Its binding antigen is unknown. The sample holds no much larger clone one base away, and base qualities are not on file.

The sequence was obtained from a male donor aged 60 or older with stage II lung adenocarcinoma. This chain joins TRBV5-1 to TRBJ1-4, with no confident D gene call. Material: peripheral blood mononuclear cells, obtained before any cancer treatment. The bases read TGCGCCAGCAGCTCACGGCGAACTAATGAAAAACTGTTTTTT. This encodes CASSSRRTNEKLFF.